Listed below are T cell receptor beta chains from one sample, sequenced in a study of graft-versus-host responses after intestinal transplantation. The assay was immunoSEQ multiplex PCR, and TCRdb's table has in-frame clones only and misses some. This sample has tens of thousands of clones, with over 85% found just once. The input for sequencing was PBMCs, taken 26 days after transplant. Receptors were obtained from a human patient who received an intestinal transplant, so some T cells may come from the graft donor. CDR3s include the opening cysteine and the closing phenylalanine or tryptophan. The D gene is left open where the match is weak. Some rows mark clone size as missing; the rest say once, few, many or name a class of expanded clone.

TGTGCCAGCACGGGTGGAGGGGCCCAGTACTTC	CASTGGGAQYF	-	-	TRBV28	TRBJ2-7
TGTGCCATCGGAGGGAGCGGGGGGGCCCGGGAGACCCAGTACTTC	CAIGGSGGARETQYF	TRBD2	-	TRBV10-3	TRBJ2-5
TGTGCCAGCAGTAACAGGGTTGGGCAGCCCCAGCATTTT	CASSNRVGQPQHF	-	-	TRBV28	TRBJ1-5
TGTGCCAGCTCACCACGGGCCGATTCCACCGGGGAGCTGTTTTTT	CASSPRADSTGELFF	-	-	TRBV18	TRBJ2-2
TGTGCCAGTAGTATCGGACAAAACTGGGGTTCCACTGAAGCTTTCTTT	CASSIGQNWGSTEAFF	-	once	TRBV19	TRBJ1-1
TGCGCCAGCAGCCAAGCCGGGACAGGGCTTAATGGCTACACCTTC	CASSQAGTGLNGYTF	TRBD1	-	TRBV4-3	TRBJ1-2
TGTGCCAGCAGTTCGACAGTCTCTGGGGCCAACGTCCTGACTTTC	CASSSTVSGANVLTF	-	-	TRBV27	TRBJ2-6
TGTGCCAGCAGCGTGGGACAGGGGAATGAAAAACTGTTTTTT	CASSVGQGNEKLFF	TRBD1	-	TRBV2	TRBJ1-4
TGTGCCAGCAGCTTAGTACAGGGGCCGAGCTCTGGAAACACCATATATTTT	CASSLVQGPSSGNTIYF	TRBD1	-	TRBV7-9	TRBJ1-3
TGTGCCAGCAGCGCCTCCACTAGATCGGATACGCAGTATTTT	CASSASTRSDTQYF	-	-	TRBV9	TRBJ2-3
TGCGCCAGCAGCCCCCGGGAGGGGGCGACGAACACTGAAGCTTTCTTT	CASSPREGATNTEAFF	TRBD1	-	TRBV4-1	TRBJ1-1
TGTGCCAGCAGTCCCCCCATCACAGGGACGGGCTACACCTTC	CASSPPITGTGYTF	-	-	TRBV28	TRBJ1-2
TGTGCCAGCAGTTTAGGGGGACAGGGCGAACTTGAGCAGTTCTTC	CASSLGGQGELEQFF	TRBD1	-	TRBV27	TRBJ2-1
TGTGCCAGCAACCAACGAGACCCAGGACAGTCACATGGCTACACCTTC	CASNQRDPGQSHGYTF	-	once	TRBV13	TRBJ1-2
TGTGCCAGCAGTCCCGGGACTAGCGGCACAGATACGCAGTATTTT	CASSPGTSGTDTQYF	TRBD2	-	TRBV27	TRBJ2-3
TGTGCCAGCTCAACCGGGACAGGGATCTCCCAAAATAACAATGAGCAGTTCTTC	CASSTGTGISQNNNEQFF	TRBD1	-	TRBV18	TRBJ2-1
TGTGCCAGTAGTACCGGGGGGATGACTGAAGCTTTCTTT	CASSTGGMTEAFF	-	-	TRBV19	TRBJ1-1
TGTGCCAGCTCTATCCAGGGGGCGACTGAAGCTTTCTTT	CASSIQGATEAFF	TRBD1	-	TRBV5-4	TRBJ1-1
TGTGCCAGCAGCCAGAACAGTGCGAACACTGAAGCTTTCTTT	CASSQNSANTEAFF	-	-	TRBV7-9	TRBJ1-1
TGTGCCAGTAGCGGCATTGGACTCTACTACGAGCAGTACTTC	CASSGIGLYYEQYF	-	-	TRBV19	TRBJ2-7
TGTGCCAGCAGTTCTCGGACAGGGGTTAACTATGGCTACACCTTC	CASSSRTGVNYGYTF	TRBD1	-	TRBV27	TRBJ1-2
TGTGCCAGCAGCGCCAGGACTAGCGGGAGCTCCTACAATGAGCAGTTCTTC	CASSARTSGSSYNEQFF	TRBD2	-	TRBV9	TRBJ2-1
TGTGCCACCAGCATCAATCCGGGACAGGTGAACACTGAAGCTTTCTTT	CATSINPGQVNTEAFF	TRBD1	-	TRBV15	TRBJ1-1
TGTGCCAGCAGTGAAGCCGACGGAGGGACGAACGACAATGAGCAGTTCTTC	CASSEADGGTNDNEQFF	-	once	TRBV2	TRBJ2-1
TGTGCCAGCAGCAGGAGTCTTGGCAATTTGATTTTGGGTTCACCCCTCCACTTT	CASSRSLGNLILGSPLHF	-	few	TRBV21-1	TRBJ1-6
TGTGCCAGCAGTTTCCATAGCGGGAGGGAGGTAGAGACCCAGTACTTC	CASSFHSGREVETQYF	TRBD2	-	TRBV6-5	TRBJ2-5
TGTGCCAGCAGCTTAGCGCCAGGAACCCTACACTCTGGAAACACCATATATTTT	CASSLAPGTLHSGNTIYF	-	once	TRBV11-2	TRBJ1-3
TGTGCCAGCAGTGACGTAGCAGATACGCAGTATTTT	CASSDVADTQYF	-	-	TRBV25-1	TRBJ2-3
TGCGCCAGCGGGGAGGGTGTCTCCTACGAGCAGTACTTC	CASGEGVSYEQYF	TRBD2	-	TRBV5-1	TRBJ2-7
TGTGCCAGCAGCTTTAGACTAGCGGACTACAATGAGCAGTTCTTC	CASSFRLADYNEQFF	TRBD2	few	TRBV11-2	TRBJ2-1
TGTGCCAGCAGCTTAGGGACAGGGTCCAGCAATGAGCAGTTCTTC	CASSLGTGSSNEQFF	TRBD1	-	TRBV13	TRBJ2-1
TGTGCCACCAGCAGTGGGGGGACTAGCGGGAGGGCCGGGAAGACCCAGTACTTC	CATSSGGTSGRAGKTQYF	TRBD2	-	TRBV15	TRBJ2-5
TGTGCCAGCAGTTTACTCTGGGCGGGGATGGAGACCCAGTACTTC	CASSLLWAGMETQYF	-	-	TRBV27	TRBJ2-5
TGTGCCAGCAGCATAAGGGGAGGCGGGTTGCACACCGGGGAGCTGTTTTTT	CASSIRGGGLHTGELFF	-	-	TRBV5-5	TRBJ2-2
TGTGCCAGCAGCTCAAGCGGGAGCTACACCGGGGAGCTGTTTTTT	CASSSSGSYTGELFF	TRBD2	-	TRBV5-4	TRBJ2-2
TGCGCCAGCAGCCAAGAAGGGACAGCTAACACTGAAGCTTTCTTT	CASSQEGTANTEAFF	TRBD1	-	TRBV4-1	TRBJ1-1
TGTGCCAGCAGCCAAGAAACAGGGAGTATGTATGGCTACACCTTC	CASSQETGSMYGYTF	-	-	TRBV14	TRBJ1-2
TGTGCCAGCAGTGAAAAACTAGCGGGAGGGCCAGATACGCAGTATTTT	CASSEKLAGGPDTQYF	TRBD2	-	TRBV6-1	TRBJ2-3
TGTGCCAGCACCCCGGATGGCTACACCTTC	CASTPDGYTF	-	-	TRBV7-9	TRBJ1-2
TGTGCCAGCAGTTCGGACATCACCGGGGAGCTGTTTTTT	CASSSDITGELFF	-	-	TRBV6-4	TRBJ2-2
TGTGCCAGCTCACCGGGACAGTATCAGCCCCAGCATTTT	CASSPGQYQPQHF	TRBD1	-	TRBV18	TRBJ1-5
TGCGCCAGCAGCTTGGGCGACAGGTCAGGGGATACGCAGTATTTT	CASSLGDRSGDTQYF	-	-	TRBV5-1	TRBJ2-3
TGCAGCGTTCCTAGCGGGGGGGCCACCGGGGAGCTGTTTTTT	CSVPSGGATGELFF	TRBD2	-	TRBV29-1	TRBJ2-2
TGTGCCAGCAGGGACCTAGCGGGAGCTAGCGCAGATACGCAGTATTTT	CASRDLAGASADTQYF	TRBD2	-	TRBV28	TRBJ2-3
TGCGCCAGCAGGGCTACAGGGGCTGGAAACACCATATATTTT	CASRATGAGNTIYF	TRBD1	-	TRBV4-3	TRBJ1-3
TGTGCCAGCAGTGAGAGAGAGAATCAGCCCCAGCATTTT	CASSERENQPQHF	-	-	TRBV6-1	TRBJ1-5
TGTGCCACCCCCGACTATGGCTACACCTTC	CATPDYGYTF	-	-	TRBV6-4	TRBJ1-2
TGTGCCAGCAAAGACCCGGGACTAGCGGGAGTGGATGAGCAGTTCTTC	CASKDPGLAGVDEQFF	TRBD2	-	TRBV28	TRBJ2-1
TGCGCCAGCAGCATCCATCAGGATAACTATGGCTACACCTTC	CASSIHQDNYGYTF	-	-	TRBV4-1	TRBJ1-2
TGTGCCACCAGTTTGGGGAGGAACACCGGGGAGCTGTTTTTT	CATSLGRNTGELFF	-	-	TRBV15	TRBJ2-2
TGTGCCAGCAGCTTGGACAGGGTCTACGAGCAGTACTTC	CASSLDRVYEQYF	-	-	TRBV5-6	TRBJ2-7
TGTGCCAGCAGCGCCGACAGGGACTATGGCTACACCTTC	CASSADRDYGYTF	TRBD1	-	TRBV9	TRBJ1-2
TGTGCCTGGACCCGCAGGGCGCCCGGATTCGGCTACACCTTC	CAWTRRAPGFGYTF	-	-	TRBV30	TRBJ1-2
TGTGCCAGCAGCTTAAACCGGGACTTAGAGTCCTATAATTCACCCCTCCACTTT	CASSLNRDLESYNSPLHF	-	once	TRBV13	TRBJ1-6